The 27 T cell receptor beta chains presented below share a single source sample, sequenced in a study of T cells in localized non-small cell lung cancer. Method: immunoSEQ multiplex PCR; TCRdb's copy keeps in-frame clones and lacks some. The sample holds over 1,400 clones, around 27% seen once. This sample comprised normal lung tissue next to the tumor, obtained before any cancer treatment. Source of these receptors: a man aged 35 to 69 with stage II squamous cell lung carcinoma.

The chain employs TRBV7-5 and TRBJ1-6. TRBV7-5 is a documented pseudogene. This CDR3 has 14 residues. As DNA, the CDR3 is TGTGCCAGCAGCTTAGCCCTAATGGATTCACCCCTCCACTTT. This gives the protein CASSLALMDSPLHF.

This clone is categorized as medium-sized (0.01 to 0.1%). The rearrangement links TRBV11-3 to TRBJ2-7; TRBD2 matches at 15 bases. Trimming cost V 5 bases and J 9 bases; bases outside gene matches: 5. CDR3 length: 14 amino acids. CDR1 and CDR2 from the germline V gene are SGHNT and YENEEA. CDR3 loop: CASSPGLAGGAQYF. For the CDR3, the DNA is TGTGCCAGCAGCCCTGGACTAGCGGGGGGGGCGCAGTACTTC.

This clone was recorded a few times. The chain is built from TRBV6-8 and TRBJ2-5; TRBD1 matches at 8 bases. From germline, CDR1 is MNHGY and CDR2 SAAAGT. The V gene end was trimmed by 4 bases and the J gene end by 2 bases; junction bases not matched to a gene: 3. The CDR3 length is 14 residues. CDR3 in amino acids: CASSWTGRQETQYF. The CDR3 DNA sequence: TGTGCCAGCAGTTGGACAGGGAGGCAAGAGACCCAGTACTTC.

The gene calls are TRBV29-1 and TRBJ1-2; tentative D call: TRBD1 (5 bases). V gave up 1 base and J gave up 8 bases, with 23 bases separating them. The CDR3 spans 16 residues. In germline, CDR1 is SQVTM, CDR2 ANQGSEA. The CDR3 DNA reads as TGCAGCGTTGAAGCTCACTGGGGGGACCTCCGACTAGGCTACACCTTC. Protein: CSVEAHWGDLRLGYTF.

V and J are TRBV6-8 and TRBJ1-1; D uncertain. V was trimmed by 5 bases and J by 5 bases, leaving 12 bases between them. Germline CDR1 is MNHGY and CDR2 is SAAAGT. The CDR3 is 13 amino acids. CDR3: CASSADTRTEAFF. The CDR3 DNA follows: TGTGCCAGCAGTGCTGACACCAGAACTGAAGCTTTCTTT.

The chain combines TRBV19 with TRBJ2-3; D perhaps matches TRBD2 (5 bases). Looked up from germline, CDR1 is LNHDA and CDR2 is SQIVND (reference sequence). Trimming shortened V by 5 bases and J by 6 bases, and 15 bases separated the two germline ends. CDR3 length: 14 residues. CDR3 sequence reads: CASSLSSGGDTQYF. CDR3 nucleotides: TGTGCCAGTAGTTTGTCGAGCGGTGGGGATACGCAGTATTTT.

By share, this clone counts as medium-sized. The chain is built from TRBV11-3 and TRBJ2-2, with D possibly being TRBD2 (6 bases). There are 16 residues in the CDR3. Deletions cut 5 bases from V and 1 base from J, with 14 bases between. The V gene's germline CDR1 is SGHNT and CDR2 YENEEA. CDR3 bases: TGTGCCAGCAGCCCTCGGGATAGCGGGAACACCGGGGAGCTGTTTTTT. It is translated as CASSPRDSGNTGELFF.

The gene calls are TRBV28 and TRBJ1-2, with D perhaps TRBD1 (6 bases). V lost 5 bases and J lost 1, with 20 bases in between. The CDR3 contains 17 residues. Looked up from germline, CDR1 is MDHEN and CDR2 is SYDVKM. Here the CDR3 DNA reads TGTGCCAGCAGTGCCGACCCGGGACACAAATTTAACTATGGCTACACCTTC. This sequence encodes CASSADPGHKFNYGYTF.

This clone was observed a single time. The V gene is TRBV10-1, the J gene TRBJ1-2; TRBD1 might be the D (5 bases). V lost 6 bases, J lost 3 bases, and 17 bases lay in between. This CDR3 contains 15 residues. Germline loops: CDR1 WNHNN, CDR2 SYGVQD (reference sequence). CDR3 region: CASSARGQGDYGYTF. DNA of the CDR3: TGCGCCAGCAGCGCCCGGGGCCAGGGAGACTATGGCTACACCTTC.

V usage is TRBV28 and J usage is TRBJ1-3; D not resolved. The CDR3 has 15 residues. The germline V and J ends were trimmed by 1 base and 0 bases, with 7 bases remaining between them. In germline, CDR1 is MDHEN, CDR2 SYDVKM. CDR3 DNA sequence: TGTGCCAGCAGTTTATACTCCGGCTCTGGAAACACCATATATTTT. This sequence encodes CASSLYSGSGNTIYF.

The J gene is TRBJ1-1, the V gene TRBV14; D is unclear. V was trimmed by 4 bases and J by 0 bases, leaving 9 bases between them. Germline CDR1 and CDR2: SGHDN and FVKESK. The CDR3 runs 14 residues. The CDR3 sequence: CASSPDKLNTEAFF. DNA of the CDR3: TGTGCCAGCAGCCCAGATAAGCTGAACACTGAAGCTTTCTTT.

This clone has just a few counts. The rearrangement links TRBV11-1 to TRBJ2-2; 8 positions match TRBD2. This CDR3 is built from 18 residues. Looked up from germline, CDR1 is SGHAT and CDR2 is FQDESV (reference sequence). Trimming took 4 bases from V and 2 from J; bases not matched to a gene: 12. The CDR3 here is CASSWMAGGRGNTGELFF. The CDR3 DNA sequence: TGTGCCAGCAGCTGGATGGCGGGAGGCCGCGGCAACACCGGGGAGCTGTTTTTT.

This clone was detected a few times. The rearrangement joins TRBV7-6 to TRBJ2-1; 10 bases align to TRBD1. Germline V CDR1 and CDR2: SGHVS, FNYEAQ. CDR3 length: 14 residues. With 5 bases clipped from V and 9 bases from J, the junction kept 7 bases outside the gene matches. The CDR3 bases are TGTGCCAGCAGCCCGGGACAGGGGAACGGTGAGCAGTTCTTC. This encodes CASSPGQGNGEQFF. The full variable domain, in which reference TRBV7-6 and TRBJ2-1 provide the parts outside the CDR3, is GAGVSQSPRYKVTKRGQDVALRCDPISGHVSLYWYRQALGQGPEFLTYFNYEAQQDKSGLPNDRFSAERPEGSISTLTIQRTEQRDSAMYRCASSPGQGNGEQFFGPGTRLTVL.

J is TRBJ1-4 and V is TRBV9; D is possibly TRBD1 (5 bases). Trimming took 4 bases from V and 7 from J, leaving 17 bases between them. This CDR3 spans 15 amino acids. Germline V lookup: CDR1 SGDLS, CDR2 YYNGEE. CDR3 loop: CASSTTGTPTEKLFF. The CDR3 bases are TGTGCCAGCAGCACGACCGGGACTCCGACTGAAAAACTGTTTTTT.

This clone was counted only a few times. The rearrangement uses TRBV9 and TRBJ2-7; D uncertain. Germline CDR1 reads SGDLS; CDR2 reads YYNGEE. V lost 1 base and J lost 2, with 13 bases in between. The CDR3 has 15 residues. CDR3 region: CASSVYPTHTYEQYF. The CDR3 DNA is TGTGCCAGCAGCGTATATCCTACACACACCTACGAGCAGTACTTC.

This clone was detected only a few times. J is TRBJ2-3 and V is TRBV6-8; 10 bases are a match to TRBD2. This CDR3 contains 15 residues. Trimming at V came to 2 bases and at J to 2 bases, leaving 1 base not matched to a gene. CDR1 MNHGY and CDR2 SAAAGT come from the germline V gene. The CDR3 DNA is TGTGCCAGCAGTTACAGCGGGGGGGCCACAGATACGCAGTATTTT. This encodes CASSYSGGATDTQYF.

This clone was observed a handful of times. The J gene is TRBJ2-1, the V gene TRBV6-7; D call uncertain. TRBV6-7 is annotated as an ORF whose role is uncertain. Trimming took off 0 bases at V and 1 base at J, with 7 bases between the two ends. The CDR3 runs 15 residues. CDR3 nucleotides: TGTGCCAGCAGTTACTCGGGTGGGTCCTACAATGAGCAGTTCTTC. Translated, it gives CASSYSGGSYNEQFF.

This clone is labeled as medium-sized. The V call is TRBV11-3, the J call TRBJ2-7; D is uncertain. Germline assignment: CDR1 SGHNT and CDR2 YENEEA. The CDR3 loop spans 14 amino acids. V was clipped by 1 base and J by 0 bases, with 7 bases between them. DNA for the CDR3: TGTGCCAGCAGCTTAGGGCAGCTCTCCTACGAGCAGTACTTC. Protein sequence: CASSLGQLSYEQYF.

This chain links TRBV28 with TRBJ2-1; D not resolved. V lost 4 bases to trimming and J lost 11 bases, with 12 bases between them. Germline values: CDR1 MDHEN, CDR2 SYDVKM. The length of the CDR3 is 12 residues. The CDR3 bases are TGTGCCAGCAGTTCCCCAGACAAGCAGCAGTTCTTC. Residues: CASSSPDKQQFF.

The chain is built from TRBV6-9 and TRBJ2-3; perhaps D is TRBD1 or TRBD2 (5 bases each). CDR1 and CDR2 from the germline V gene are MNHGY and SVAAGI. This CDR3 is 11 amino acids long. Trimming left V 11 bases short and J 5 bases short, with 11 bases between. The CDR3 bases are TGTGCCTGCCAGAGGGGAGATACGCAGTATTTT. Translating gives CACQRGDTQYF.

This clone is deemed medium-sized. The V gene is TRBV6-8, the J gene TRBJ1-5; D might be TRBD1 (6 bases). Germline values: CDR1 MNHGY, CDR2 SAAAGT. CDR3 size: 12 residues. The CDR3 spells CVSRSGVQPQHF. The CDR3 region has the DNA TGTGTCTCCCGTTCAGGGGTTCAGCCCCAGCATTTT.

This clone was seen a handful of times. This chain links TRBV19 with TRBJ1-2; 7 nucleotides line up with TRBD1. The CDR3 consists of 14 residues. Germline assignment: CDR1 LNHDA and CDR2 SQIVND (reference sequence). With V trimmed by 9 bases and J by 8 bases, 15 bases remained unmatched. In nucleotides, the CDR3 is TGTGCCAGCTCCCACCAGACAGGGAGAATGGGCTACACCTTC. Translating it yields CASSHQTGRMGYTF.

The V gene is TRBV5-1, the J gene TRBJ2-7; 9 nucleotides match TRBD2. CDR3 length: 19 amino acids. J gave up 4 bases and V 4 bases, and 21 bases lay outside the gene matches. CDR1 SGHRS and CDR2 YFSETQ come from the germline V gene. The CDR3 coding sequence is TGCGCCAGCAGCGCCACATACGGTATGGGCGGGGGGGCCTGGTACGAGCAGTACTTC. As protein: CASSATYGMGGGAWYEQYF.

The chain couples TRBV30 to TRBJ2-4, with 11 bases that match TRBD1. Germline CDR1 GTSNPN, CDR2 SVGIG (reference sequence). The CDR3 has 16 residues. V was clipped by 4 bases and J by 3 bases; unmatched bases: 8. The CDR3 region has the DNA TGTGCCTGGAACGGACAGGGGGCGCTGGGCAAAAACATTCAGTACTTC. It encodes CAWNGQGALGKNIQYF. Based on the CDR3 plus reference TRBV30 and TRBJ2-4, the full variable domain is SQTIHQWPATLVQPVGSPLSLECTVEGTSNPNLYWYRQAAGRGLQLLFYSVGIGQISSEVPQNLSASRPQDRQFILSSKKLLLSDSGFYLCAWNGQGALGKNIQYFGAGTRLSVL.

The table lists this clone with a few counts. The J gene is TRBJ2-1, the V gene TRBV18, with D possibly called TRBD1 or TRBD2 (5 bases each). Germline V gives CDR1 KGHSH, CDR2 LQKENI. V gave up 2 bases and J gave up 10 bases, with 12 bases separating them. The CDR3 covers 13 residues. In DNA, the CDR3 is TGTGCCAGCTCACCAGGACTGGGGGAAGAGCAGTTCTTC. Its protein product is CASSPGLGEEQFF.

The chain recombines TRBV15 with TRBJ1-4; TRBD1 matches at 7 bases. The length of the CDR3 is 15 residues. CDR1 and CDR2 from the germline V gene are LNHNV and YYDKDF (reference sequence). V lost 0 bases, J lost 4 bases, and 2 bases stayed unmatched. The CDR3 DNA is TGTGCCACCAGCAGAGATCAGGGGGTTAATGAAAAACTGTTTTTT. As protein: CATSRDQGVNEKLFF.

This rearrangement joins TRBV10-3 to TRBJ2-3; 16 bases are a match to TRBD2. The CDR3 contains 16 residues. The germline gives CDR1 ENHRY, CDR2 SYGVKD. V gave up 8 bases and J gave up 5 bases; unmatched junction bases: 7. The DNA of the CDR3 is TGTGCCATCTCTGGGACTAGCGGGAGGGCTGGAGATACGCAGTATTTT. Amino acids: CAISGTSGRAGDTQYF.